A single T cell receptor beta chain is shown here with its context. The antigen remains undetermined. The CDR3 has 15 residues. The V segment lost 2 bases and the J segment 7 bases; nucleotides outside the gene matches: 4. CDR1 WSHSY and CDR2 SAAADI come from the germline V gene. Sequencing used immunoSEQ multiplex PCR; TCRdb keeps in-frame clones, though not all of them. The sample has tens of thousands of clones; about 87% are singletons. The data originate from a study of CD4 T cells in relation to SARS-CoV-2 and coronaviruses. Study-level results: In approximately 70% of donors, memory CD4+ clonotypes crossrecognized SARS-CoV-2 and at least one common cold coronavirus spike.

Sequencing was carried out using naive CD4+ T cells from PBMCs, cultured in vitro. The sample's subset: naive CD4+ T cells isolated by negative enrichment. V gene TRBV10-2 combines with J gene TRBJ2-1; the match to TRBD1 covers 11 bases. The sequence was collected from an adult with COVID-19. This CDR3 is CASSEGQGARNEQFF. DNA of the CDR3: TGCGCCAGCAGTGAGGGACAGGGGGCGCGGAATGAGCAGTTCTTC.